Below, 16 T cell receptor beta chains from the same sample are listed, as sequenced in a study of beta chain features in type 1 diabetes. Sequencing targeted expressed TCRB transcripts, as all isolated RNA had been reverse transcribed. Method: immunoSEQ multiplex PCR; TCRdb's copy keeps in-frame clones and lacks some. The sample lists more than 300,000 clones; approximately 16% were seen once. Input material: naive CD4+ T cells from blood. The receptors were sampled from a young woman in good health.

This clone was counted only a few times. This rearrangement joins TRBV11-2 to TRBJ2-1; D call uncertain. Germline CDR1 and CDR2: SGHAT and FQNNGV. Trimming cost V 1 base and J 7 bases, with 8 bases left between them. This CDR3 has 13 residues. The CDR3 here is CASSLAPRNEQFF. The CDR3 DNA reads TGTGCCAGCAGCTTAGCCCCGAGGAATGAGCAGTTCTTC.

The J gene is TRBJ2-5, the V gene TRBV9; D unresolved. The CDR3 runs 13 residues. V lost 3 bases, J lost 1 base, and 7 bases lay in between. Germline CDR1 is SGDLS and CDR2 is YYNGEE. CDR3 loop: CASSATSQETQYF. The CDR3 nucleotides are TGTGCCAGCAGCGCAACCAGCCAAGAGACCCAGTACTTC.

This clone appeared a few times. The chain links TRBV30 to TRBJ2-1; maybe TRBD1 (6 bases). Trimming stripped 3 bases from V and 0 bases from J, with 15 bases between. The CDR3 spans 16 residues. Germline V gene data show CDR1 as GTSNPN and CDR2 as SVGIG (reference sequence). The CDR3 bases are TGTGCCTGGAGCTCAGGGGCAGTGAGCTCCTACAATGAGCAGTTCTTC. Translated: CAWSSGAVSSYNEQFF.

V and J are TRBV19 and TRBJ2-3; tentatively, D is TRBD2 (6 bases). CDR3 size: 12 residues. Germline V gives CDR1 LNHDA, CDR2 SQIVND (reference sequence). The germline V and J ends were trimmed by 5 bases and 5 bases, with 8 bases remaining between them. The DNA for the CDR3 is TGTGCCAGTAGTTGGGGAGGAGATACGCAGTATTTT. It yields the protein CASSWGGDTQYF.

This clone was seen a handful of times. This chain connects TRBV27 to TRBJ2-1; TRBD2 matches at 14 bases. Germline-derived CDR1 and CDR2 are MNHEY and SMNVEV (reference sequence). This CDR3 region has 17 residues. J was trimmed by 4 bases and V by 5 bases; bases with no gene match: 7. The CDR3 loop is CASSPRLAGGRYNEQFF. The CDR3 region has the DNA TGTGCCAGCAGTCCCCGACTAGCGGGAGGGAGGTACAATGAGCAGTTCTTC.

V and J are TRBV4-3 and TRBJ1-1; no definite D call. V gave up 3 bases and J gave up 2 bases, with 13 bases separating them. The CDR3 has 15 residues. The germline V gene encodes CDR1 LGHNA and CDR2 YSLEER. CDR3 nucleotide sequence: TGCGCCAGCAGCCAGGGAGGGAACCTAAACACTGAAGCTTTCTTT. This translates into CASSQGGNLNTEAFF.

This clone showed up just a few times. The CDR3 DNA reads as TGCAGCGGAAGGACTAGCGGGAGGGTGGCAGATACGCAGTATTTT. This gives the protein CSGRTSGRVADTQYF. J is TRBJ2-3 and V is TRBV29-1, with 15 bases lining up with TRBD2. This CDR3 contains 15 residues. V shed 7 bases and J 4 bases; nucleotides not matched to a gene: 6. The germline V gene encodes CDR1 SQVTM and CDR2 ANQGSEA.

The genes are TRBV28 and TRBJ2-7, with TRBD2 matching 13 bases. V dropped 3 bases and J dropped 5; count of bases not matched to a gene: 4. Germline values: CDR1 MDHEN, CDR2 SYDVKM. The CDR3 runs to 15 residues. The CDR3, as DNA: TGTGCCAGCAGTTTGACTAGCGGGAGGAGTGACGAGCAGTACTTC. Protein: CASSLTSGRSDEQYF.

This clone was counted a few times. This sequence joins TRBV4-2 and TRBJ2-1, with 10 positions matching TRBD2. The V gene's germline CDR1 is LGHNA and CDR2 YNFKEQ. The CDR3 is 14 amino acids. The ends lost 4 bases at V and 9 bases at J; junction bases unmatched: 6. The CDR3 sequence: CASSLPGTSAEQFF. The CDR3 nucleotides read TGTGCCAGCAGCCTACCCGGGACTAGCGCTGAGCAGTTCTTC.

This clone was recorded a few times. The chain is built from TRBV29-1 and TRBJ2-3; no definite D call. The CDR3 has 13 amino acids. The germline CDR1 and CDR2 sequences are SQVTM and ANQGSEA. V lost 1 base, J lost 4 bases, and 9 bases lay in between. CDR3 sequence (DNA): TGCAGCGTTGAAGGACTGTTTTCAGATACGCAGTATTTT. Its translation: CSVEGLFSDTQYF.

This chain joins TRBV7-2 and TRBJ2-5, with 12 bases lining up with TRBD2. This CDR3 has 17 amino acids. In germline, CDR1 is SGHTA, CDR2 FQGNSA. Trimming removed 1 base from V and 1 base from J; junction bases left unmatched: 4. The CDR3 DNA reads as TGTGCCAGCAGCTTAGTCGGGACTAGCGGGTTCCAAGAGACCCAGTACTTC. Its translation: CASSLVGTSGFQETQYF. The full variable domain, with the rest looked up from reference TRBV7-2 and TRBJ2-5, is GAGVSQSPSNKVTEKGKDVELRCDPISGHTALYWYRQSLGQGLEFLIYFQGNSAPDKSGLPSDRFSAERTGGSVSTLTIQRTQQEDSAVYLCASSLVGTSGFQETQYFGPGTRLLVL.

This chain joins TRBV28 and TRBJ1-2; 10 nucleotides match TRBD1. The CDR3 totals 15 residues. The germline V gene encodes CDR1 MDHEN and CDR2 SYDVKM. V trimming: 10 bases; J trimming: 6 bases; junction bases outside the gene matches: 14. As DNA, the CDR3 is TGTGCCACCCCTGGTGAGGGGACAGGGGATAATGGCTACACCTTC. This encodes CATPGEGTGDNGYTF.

This clone was recorded a few times. Other nucleotide sequences in the sample specify the same CDR3. The chain recombines TRBV30 with TRBJ1-2, with D unresolved. Germline CDR1 reads GTSNPN; CDR2 reads SVGIG (reference sequence). With 3 bases removed from V and 4 bases from J, the gap between germline ends came to 6 bases. There are 11 residues in the CDR3. The CDR3 sequence is CAWSPLYGYTF. The CDR3 DNA sequence: TGTGCCTGGAGCCCTCTCTATGGCTACACCTTC.

The gene calls are TRBV5-4 and TRBJ2-7; 9 bases agree with TRBD1. V shed 6 bases and J 3 bases; nucleotides not matched to a gene: 4. Germline loops: CDR1 SGHNT, CDR2 YYREEE (reference sequence). The CDR3 consists of 13 residues. CDR3 nucleotides: TGTGCCAGCACCCGGACAGGGGTCTACGAGCAGTACTTC. This gives the protein CASTRTGVYEQYF.

This clone was seen more than once but under ten times. V is TRBV7-6 and J is TRBJ1-5; D remains ambiguous. The CDR3 loop spans 12 amino acids. The germline V gene has CDR1 SGHVS and CDR2 FNYEAQ. The V end was cut by 1 base, the J end by 6 bases, with 4 bases between. This chain's CDR3 is CASSLDGQPQHF. Written as DNA, the CDR3 is TGTGCCAGCAGCTTAGACGGTCAGCCCCAGCATTTT.

This clone was observed a few times. This rearrangement joins TRBV19 to TRBJ2-7; 9 nucleotides line up with TRBD1. V gave up 5 bases and J gave up 0 bases; unmatched junction bases: 5. CDR3 length equals 15 residues. The germline V gene encodes CDR1 LNHDA and CDR2 SQIVND (reference sequence). As DNA, the CDR3 is TGTGCCAGTAGTCCCGGACAGGGGAGCTCCTACGAGCAGTACTTC. Its protein is CASSPGQGSSYEQYF.